The next 29 T cell receptor beta chains were all read from a single sample in a study of response to subunit inactivated influenza vaccine. Via MiXCR, TCRdb re-called the RT-PCR reads, giving one row per CDR3 protein. The repertoire consists of about 780,000 distinct CDR3 sequences, with around 18% occurring once and the leading ten covering approximately 11%. The sample here was PBMCs from blood, taken around 5 days after vaccination. The receptors shown here come from a man in his fifties or sixties who received an inactivated influenza vaccine.

This clonotype was picked up a small number of times. V gene TRBV6-2 or TRBV6-3 combines with J gene TRBJ2-2; no clear D. Germline CDR1 reads MNHEY; CDR2 reads SVGEGT. This CDR3 has 11 amino acids. Trimming left V 6 bases short and J 9 bases short, with 8 bases between. For the CDR3, the DNA is TGTGCCAGCAGGGGCGTCCGGGAGCTGTTTTTT. This gives the protein CASRGVRELFF.

The chain combines TRBV12-3 or TRBV12-4 with TRBJ1-5; D not resolved. With 3 bases removed from V and 7 bases from J, the gap between germline ends came to 10 bases. The CDR3 is made up of 13 amino acids. The CDR3 is CASSFPGRQPQHF. CDR3 in DNA: TGTGCCAGCAGTTTCCCGGGAAGGCAGCCCCAGCATTTT.

This clonotype was counted at least ten times. The rearrangement links TRBV12-3 or TRBV12-4 to TRBJ1-2; 7 nucleotides line up with TRBD1. CDR3 length equals 14 residues. Trimming at V came to 4 bases and at J to 5 bases, leaving 7 bases not matched to a gene. The CDR3 DNA is TGTGCCAGCAGTTCAGACAGGGTGCGGTATGGCTACACCTTC. Its protein is CASSSDRVRYGYTF.

A few counts support this clonotype. The chain carries TRBV12-3 or TRBV12-4 and TRBJ2-7, with no clear D. The CDR3 extends over 22 amino acids. V shed 3 bases and J shed 3 bases, with 36 bases lying between them. CDR3 loop: CASSFYEGPVLISCGFVYEQYF. The CDR3 DNA is TGTGCCAGCAGTTTCTATGAAGGGCCTGTTTTGATTTCATGTGGGTTTGTCTACGAGCAGTACTTC.

The genes are TRBV28 and TRBJ1-6; D remains unclear. The germline V and J ends were trimmed by 3 bases and 14 bases, with 11 bases remaining between them. Germline V gene lookup returns CDR1 MDHEN and CDR2 SYDVKM. CDR3 size: 12 residues. CDR3 DNA: TGTGCCAGCAGTTTGCCGACTGTATCCCTCCACTTT. It specifies CASSLPTVSLHF.

The rearrangement uses TRBV11-3 and TRBJ2-1; D is undetermined. Per germline, CDR1 SGHNT and CDR2 YENEEA. Trimming stripped 2 bases from V and 8 bases from J, with 16 bases between. The CDR3 loop spans 15 amino acids. CDR3 nucleotide sequence: TGTGCCAGCAGCTTAACGGGCCCCCCCGGCGATGAGCAGTTCTTC. Its translation is CASSLTGPPGDEQFF.

The chain couples TRBV4-3 to TRBJ2-2; D is unresolved. V dropped 0 bases and J dropped 7 bases, with 12 bases sitting between them. The CDR3 has 15 residues. Per the germline V gene, CDR1 is LGHNA and CDR2 is YSLEER. DNA for the CDR3: TGCGCCAGCAGCCAAGATTGGCCGAGACTCGGGGAGCTGTTTTTT. Translated, it gives CASSQDWPRLGELFF.

This clonotype appeared many times. The chain couples TRBV29-1 to TRBJ2-7; tentatively, D is TRBD1 (5 bases). The length of the CDR3 is 13 residues. In germline, CDR1 is SQVTM, CDR2 ANQGSEA. Trimming left V 3 bases short and J 2 bases short, with 11 bases between. In DNA form, the CDR3 reads TGCAGCGTTGAGCAGGACATACCCTACGAGCAGTACTTC. Protein sequence: CSVEQDIPYEQYF.

This clonotype was detected only a few times. The chain employs TRBV5-1 and TRBJ2-7; D is perhaps TRBD1 (5 bases). CDR1 is SGHRS and CDR2 is YFSETQ in the germline V gene. V was pared by 0 bases and J by 7 bases, with 17 bases between. This CDR3 contains 15 residues. In DNA, the CDR3 is TGCGCCAGCAGCTTGGGGACAACGACGTCTGGGGAGCAGTACTTC. Its translation: CASSLGTTTSGEQYF.

V gene TRBV12-3 or TRBV12-4 combines with J gene TRBJ2-7, with 7 bases lining up with TRBD2. The CDR3 has 14 residues. The V gene end was trimmed by 7 bases and the J gene end by 2 bases; junction bases not matched to a gene: 8. As DNA, the CDR3 is TGTGCCAGCAAGGGTGGGACTAATCCCTACGAGCAGTACTTC. It is translated as CASKGGTNPYEQYF.

This clonotype was seen only a few times. This chain links TRBV12-3 or TRBV12-4 with TRBJ2-3; no reliable D call. This CDR3 contains 13 residues. The ends were cut back, 5 bases at V and 0 bases at J, with 6 bases in the middle. Here the CDR3 reads CASSVRSTDTQYF. DNA of the CDR3: TGTGCCAGCAGTGTCCGTAGCACAGATACGCAGTATTTT.

This clonotype was picked up a small number of times. The chain combines TRBV14 with TRBJ2-7; no firm D call. V was clipped by 0 bases and J by 5 bases, with 14 bases between them. Germline lookup yields CDR1 SGHDN and CDR2 FVKESK. The CDR3 length is 15 residues. CDR3 in amino acids: CASSQDSGPWDEQYF. The CDR3 coding sequence is TGTGCCAGCAGCCAAGATTCTGGTCCTTGGGACGAGCAGTACTTC.

The rearrangement links TRBV12-3 or TRBV12-4 to TRBJ1-1; D is ambiguous. This CDR3 is built from 13 residues. V was clipped by 6 bases and J by 13 bases, with 21 bases between them. The CDR3 spells CASSAGSLKEFFF. The CDR3 DNA is TGTGCCAGCAGCGCGGGCTCCTTAAAAGAGTTTTTCTTT.

This clonotype was counted only a few times. The rearrangement uses TRBV7-8 and TRBJ2-1, with D possibly called TRBD1 or TRBD2 (5 bases each). The CDR3 runs to 16 residues. The germline V and J ends were trimmed by 5 bases and 5 bases, with 19 bases remaining between them. Germline loops: CDR1 SGHVS, CDR2 FQNEAQ. The CDR3 nucleotides read TGTGCCAGCAGCCGGACAAGTAACCGGGGACACAATGAGCAGTTCTTC. Protein sequence: CASSRTSNRGHNEQFF.

Written as DNA, the CDR3 is TGTGCCAGCAGCCCAGGACTAGTCCATGAGCAGTTCTTC. Its protein product is CASSPGLVHEQFF. The gene calls are TRBV7-2 and TRBJ2-1, with TRBD2 identical over 7 bases. Germline trimming cut 5 bases from V and 8 bases from J; bases unmatched to any gene: 6. The CDR3 spans 13 residues. Germline lookup yields CDR1 SGHTA and CDR2 FQGNSA.

This clonotype has only a few counts. This chain links TRBV4-2 with TRBJ2-1; 12 bases line up with TRBD2. V lost 0 bases and J lost 2; bases outside the gene matches: 5. CDR1 is LGHNA and CDR2 is YNFKEQ in the germline V gene. This CDR3 has 18 amino acids. The CDR3 DNA reads as TGTGCCAGCAGCCAAGATCCGACTAGCGGGGGCCCCTACAATGAGCAGTTCTTC. Amino acids: CASSQDPTSGGPYNEQFF.

This clonotype was observed a few times. The CDR3, as DNA: TGTGCCAGCAGCCAGTGGGGGAGCGGGCTCTCCTACAATGAGCAGTTCTTC. Its protein product is CASSQWGSGLSYNEQFF. This rearrangement joins TRBV7-8 to TRBJ2-1; tentatively, D is TRBD2 (6 bases). V was clipped by 5 bases and J by 0 bases, with 17 bases between them. The CDR3 extends over 17 amino acids. The germline V gene encodes CDR1 SGHVS and CDR2 FQNEAQ.

This sequence joins TRBV10-3 and TRBJ2-2; possible D gene TRBD2, 6 bases. This CDR3 has 15 residues. Germline V lookup: CDR1 ENHRY, CDR2 SYGVKD. Trimming left V 7 bases short and J 8 bases short, with 20 bases between. The CDR3 sequence is CAITSSEQLGGELFF. The CDR3 nucleotides are TGTGCCATCACTTCTAGCGAGCAACTAGGTGGGGAGCTGTTTTTT.

The table lists this clonotype with a few counts. CDR3 sequence reads: CASSLETKSYEQYF. In DNA, the CDR3 is TGTGCCAGCAGCTTAGAGACAAAATCCTACGAGCAGTACTTC. The V and J genes are TRBV5-6 and TRBJ2-7; D gene ambiguous. The ends were cut back, 2 bases at V and 1 base at J, with 10 bases in the middle. Germline values: CDR1 SGHDT, CDR2 YYEEEE. The CDR3 totals 14 residues.

The J gene is TRBJ2-1, the V gene TRBV21-1. TRBV21-1 is deemed a pseudogene. CDR3 size: 13 residues. In DNA form, the CDR3 reads TGTGCCAGCAGCAAAGCCCCCTCCGATGAGCAGTTCTTC. Protein: CASSKAPSDEQFF.

The sample holds a few counts of this clonotype. The chain is built from TRBV20-1 and TRBJ1-4, with D hard to call. V was pared by 0 bases and J by 4 bases, with 6 bases between. Germline V gene sequence: CDR1 DFQATT, CDR2 SNEGSKA (reference sequence). The CDR3 sequence is 13 residues long. The CDR3 DNA follows: TGCAGTGCTAGAGATGTGGTTAATGAAAAACTGTTTTTT. This encodes CSARDVVNEKLFF.

The chain recombines TRBV20-1 with TRBJ2-3; 9 nucleotides match TRBD2. V shed 5 bases, J shed 0 bases, and the junction held 6 bases outside the gene matches. Germline CDR1 reads DFQATT; CDR2 reads SNEGSKA (reference sequence). This CDR3 contains 15 residues. The CDR3 protein is CSAFQRGVSTDTQYF. The CDR3 DNA reads as TGCAGTGCTTTCCAGCGGGGGGTCAGCACAGATACGCAGTATTTT.

The rearrangement joins TRBV7-9 to TRBJ2-7, with a weak D call TRBD2 (5 bases). CDR3 size: 14 residues. V shed 2 bases and J shed 3 bases, with 11 bases lying between them. CDR1 SEHNR and CDR2 FQNEAQ come from the germline V gene (reference sequence). CDR3 nucleotides: TGTGCCAGCAGCTTACCGATTGAGGGCTACGAGCAGTACTTC. It is translated as CASSLPIEGYEQYF.

This sequence joins TRBV4-3 and TRBJ2-7; D is unresolved. V shed 3 bases and J shed 3 bases, with 15 bases lying between them. The CDR3 extends over 15 amino acids. CDR1 is LGHNA, CDR2 YSLEER, per germline. CDR3: CASSQLAQENYEQYF. CDR3 in DNA: TGCGCCAGCAGCCAGCTGGCGCAGGAGAACTACGAGCAGTACTTC.

The chain carries TRBV5-6 and TRBJ2-7; D is perhaps TRBD1 or TRBD2 (5 bases each). The V end lost 4 bases, the J end lost 6 bases, and 14 bases lay between the germline ends. The CDR3 runs 13 residues. The germline CDR1 and CDR2 sequences are SGHDT and YYEEEE. Here the CDR3 reads CASSEGPQGEQYF. In nucleotides, the CDR3 is TGTGCCAGCAGCGAGGGGCCTCAGGGCGAGCAGTACTTC.

Many counts were recorded for this clonotype. The gene calls are TRBV5-1 and TRBJ2-7; a possible D gene is TRBD1 (5 bases). This CDR3 contains 13 residues. Germline CDR1 and CDR2: SGHRS and YFSETQ. Deletions cut 4 bases from V and 1 base from J, with 9 bases between. This CDR3 is CASSPDMSYEQYF. CDR3 coding DNA: TGCGCCAGCAGCCCGGACATGTCCTACGAGCAGTACTTC.

The chain joins TRBV20-1 to TRBJ2-1, with D possibly being TRBD2 (6 bases). V gave up 1 base and J gave up 4 bases, with 14 bases separating them. Germline V lookup: CDR1 DFQATT, CDR2 SNEGSKA (reference sequence). CDR3 length: 15 residues. CDR3 nucleotide sequence: TGCAGTGCTAGAGTTATCCGGGGGTCGTACAATGAGCAGTTCTTC. It codes for CSARVIRGSYNEQFF.

This clonotype came up many times. The rearrangement links TRBV4-1 to TRBJ1-5; D not resolved. The CDR3 has 19 residues. Germline CDR1 is MGHRA and CDR2 is YSYEKL. The ends were cut back, 0 bases at V and 6 bases at J, with 24 bases in the middle. Here the CDR3 reads CASSQDFLRVVGSGQPQHF. In DNA form, the CDR3 reads TGCGCCAGCAGCCAAGACTTCTTAAGGGTGGTCGGCTCCGGTCAGCCCCAGCATTTT.

This clonotype occurred many times. V gene TRBV20-1 combines with J gene TRBJ2-5, with D perhaps matching TRBD1 (6 bases). Germline assignment: CDR1 DFQATT and CDR2 SNEGSKA (reference sequence). Trimming left V 6 bases short and J 4 bases short, with 18 bases between. CDR3 length equals 14 residues. The CDR3 coding sequence is TGCAGTGCGCCGGGACACCGAGGGGGAGAGACCCAGTACTTC. Translating it yields CSAPGHRGGETQYF.